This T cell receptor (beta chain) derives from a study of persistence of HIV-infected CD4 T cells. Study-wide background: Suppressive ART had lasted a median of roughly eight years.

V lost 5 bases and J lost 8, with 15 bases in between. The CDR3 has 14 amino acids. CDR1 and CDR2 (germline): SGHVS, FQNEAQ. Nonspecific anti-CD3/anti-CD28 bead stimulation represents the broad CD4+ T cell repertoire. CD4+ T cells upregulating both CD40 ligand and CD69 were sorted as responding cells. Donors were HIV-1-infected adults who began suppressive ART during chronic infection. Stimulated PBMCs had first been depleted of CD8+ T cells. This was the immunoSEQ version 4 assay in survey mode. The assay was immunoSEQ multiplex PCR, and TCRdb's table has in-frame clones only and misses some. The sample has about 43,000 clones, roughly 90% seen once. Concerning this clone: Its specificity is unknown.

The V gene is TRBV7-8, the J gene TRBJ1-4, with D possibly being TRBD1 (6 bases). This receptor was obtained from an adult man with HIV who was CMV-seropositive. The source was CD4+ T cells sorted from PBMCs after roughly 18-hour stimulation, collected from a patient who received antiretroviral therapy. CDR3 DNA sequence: TGTGCCAGCAGCCGAGGACAGCTCGAGGAAAAACTGTTTTTT. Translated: CASSRGQLEEKLFF.